One and the same sample provided the 14 T cell receptor beta chains below, sequenced in a study of blood T cell repertoires in COVID-19. Method: immunoSEQ multiplex PCR; TCRdb's copy keeps in-frame clones and lacks some. The sample records some 250,000 clones, roughly 80% being singletons. The sample comprised peripheral blood. The receptors stem from a man aged 50 to 59 with active or convalescent COVID-19.

The chain employs TRBV10-3 and TRBJ2-1; 8 bases agree with TRBD2. The trim removed 6 bases at V and 8 bases at J, leaving 9 bases unmatched. This CDR3 is 14 amino acids long. The germline gives CDR1 ENHRY, CDR2 SYGVKD. The CDR3 DNA reads TGTGCCATCAGAAGCGGGGGCGTCCGCCATGAGCAGTTCTTC. Its protein product is CAIRSGGVRHEQFF.

V gene TRBV2 combines with J gene TRBJ2-5; 13 nucleotides agree with TRBD2. Germline CDR1 SNHLY, CDR2 FYNNEI. The CDR3 totals 16 residues. V lost 6 bases, J lost 4 bases, and 8 bases stayed unmatched. Here the CDR3 DNA reads TGTGCCAGCAGGGAACTAGCGGGGGGGCTAGTAGAGACCCAGTACTTC. This sequence encodes CASRELAGGLVETQYF.

This clone came up a few times. This chain uses TRBV7-8 with TRBJ1-5; a possible D gene is TRBD1 (6 bases). V lost 6 bases, J lost 2 bases, and 17 bases lay in between. The CDR3 has 16 residues. Germline-derived CDR1 and CDR2 are SGHVS and FQNEAQ. DNA for the CDR3: TGTGCCAGCAGTTACCAACAGGGTCGAGGCAATCAGCCCCAGCATTTT. Translated: CASSYQQGRGNQPQHF.

The chain uses TRBV7-3 and TRBJ2-5, with 10 bases fitting TRBD2. Germline CDR1 SGHTA, CDR2 FQGTGA. The CDR3 is made up of 16 amino acids. The V gene end was trimmed by 7 bases and the J gene end by 2 bases; junction bases not matched to a gene: 10. The CDR3 here is CASILSLAGEQETQYF. In nucleotides, the CDR3 is TGTGCCAGCATCCTATCTCTAGCGGGGGAACAAGAGACCCAGTACTTC.

The CDR3 region is CASIPAGLAGDEQFF. DNA for the CDR3: TGTGCCAGCATCCCCGCGGGGTTAGCGGGGGATGAGCAGTTCTTC. The J gene is TRBJ2-1, the V gene TRBV6-5; 9 bases are shared with TRBD2. V lost 7 bases and J lost 8; bases outside the gene matches: 12. CDR3 length equals 15 residues. The germline gives CDR1 MNHEY, CDR2 SVGAGI.

The rearrangement links TRBV3-1 (or the pseudogene TRBV3-2) to TRBJ2-2; 7 bases fit TRBD2. From germline, CDR1 is LGHDT and CDR2 YNNKEL (reference sequence). Germline trimming cut 0 bases from V and 5 bases from J; bases unmatched to any gene: 9. This CDR3 comprises 17 residues. CDR3 protein: CASSQEWIAGATGELFF. The CDR3 bases are TGTGCCAGCAGCCAAGAATGGATAGCGGGTGCTACCGGGGAGCTGTTTTTT.

The chain joins TRBV9 to TRBJ1-2; 7 bases agree with TRBD1. CDR3 size: 16 residues. Losses at the gene ends were 2 bases for V and 0 bases for J; bases not matched to a gene: 7. From germline, CDR1 is SGDLS and CDR2 YYNGEE. This CDR3 reads CASSVFGTAPNYGYTF. The CDR3 DNA reads as TGTGCCAGCAGCGTCTTCGGGACAGCTCCTAACTATGGCTACACCTTC.

This chain links TRBV15 with TRBJ2-1; TRBD2 agrees at 9 bases. V trimming: 1 base; J trimming: 8 bases; junction bases outside the gene matches: 6. CDR1 LNHNV and CDR2 YYDKDF come from the germline V gene (reference sequence). This CDR3 region has 15 residues. CDR3 amino acids: CATSRGGGAGDEQFF. CDR3 DNA: TGTGCCACCAGCAGAGGCGGGGGGGCCGGGGATGAGCAGTTCTTC.

The chain couples TRBV6-9 to TRBJ2-5, with 7 bases matching TRBD1. The germline CDR1 and CDR2 sequences are MNHGY and SVAAGI. The CDR3 has 14 amino acids. Trimming at V came to 7 bases and at J to 3 bases, leaving 8 bases not matched to a gene. CDR3 coding DNA: TGTGCCAGCAAGGCAGGGGGTGAAAAAGAGACCCAGTACTTC. This sequence encodes CASKAGGEKETQYF.

The chain carries TRBV5-8 and TRBJ2-5, with TRBD1 identical over 10 bases. The germline V gene has CDR1 SGHTS and CDR2 YDEGEE. The CDR3 consists of 14 residues. Trimming at V came to 4 bases and at J to 2 bases, leaving 2 bases not matched to a gene. Here the CDR3 reads CASSQGQGQETQYF. CDR3 DNA sequence: TGTGCCAGCAGCCAGGGACAGGGGCAAGAGACCCAGTACTTC.

The chain links TRBV19 to TRBJ2-7; D ambiguous. The germline gives CDR1 LNHDA, CDR2 SQIVND (reference sequence). The CDR3 consists of 12 residues. Trimming left V 5 bases short and J 3 bases short, with 8 bases between. CDR3: CASSGPYYEQYF. CDR3 DNA: TGTGCCAGTAGTGGGCCGTACTACGAGCAGTACTTC.

This clone appeared a single time. The rearrangement uses TRBV30 and TRBJ1-3; unclear D gene. This CDR3 region has 16 residues. CDR1 and CDR2 from the germline V gene are GTSNPN and SVGIG (reference sequence). Trimming left V 0 bases short and J 0 bases short, with 12 bases between. The CDR3: CAWSVGLRNSGNTIYF. The DNA for the CDR3 is TGTGCCTGGAGTGTAGGACTCAGGAACTCTGGAAACACCATATATTTT.

The genes are TRBV6-6 and TRBJ2-1; 7 bases align to TRBD2. Looked up from germline, CDR1 is MNHNY and CDR2 is SVGAGI (reference sequence). The CDR3 is 16 amino acids. Unmatched junction bases numbered 16, after V lost 5 bases and J lost 9 bases. The DNA of the CDR3 is TGTGCCAGCAGTCCTGTCTTTGGGACTACCGCCGGTGAGCAGTTCTTC. This gives the protein CASSPVFGTTAGEQFF.

The J gene is TRBJ1-6, the V gene TRBV30, with 10 bases matching TRBD1. The CDR3 covers 16 residues. V was clipped by 2 bases and J by 7 bases; unmatched bases: 8. CDR1 GTSNPN and CDR2 SVGIG come from the germline V gene (reference sequence). The CDR3 sequence: CAWSPSGTGENSPLHF. The CDR3 nucleotides read TGTGCCTGGAGTCCCTCCGGGACAGGGGAGAATTCACCCCTCCACTTT.